The text below deals with one T cell receptor beta chain. No antigen is known for it. These data belong to a study of shared clonotypes between healthy human individuals. Study-level information: There were three CD4 naive, three CD4 memory, two CD8 naive and one CD8 memory plates per donor.

Study outcomes and limitations: Some naive CD4 clonotypes, roughly 5%, turned up in common across a handful of donors. Rarefaction revealed incomplete sorted-subset sequencing despite large depth.

Trimming removed 4 bases from V and 4 bases from J; junction bases left unmatched: 8. The CDR3 runs to 15 residues. Germline CDR1 SGHTA, CDR2 FQGNSA. The authors split each subset's genomic DNA evenly across several immunoSEQ plates. The method was immunoSEQ multiplex PCR; TCRdb's version includes in-frame clones alone and lacks a portion of them. The table lists 950,000 to 1,300,000 clones, approximately 72% of them singletons, with approximately 1.3% in the top ten. Sequenced sample: memory CD4+ T cells sorted from blood. The subset was: CD45RA-negative fraction. The TCR sequence derives from a man aged 18 to 30 in good health. The genes are TRBV7-2 and TRBJ1-2, with 8 bases aligning to TRBD1. The DNA of the CDR3 is TGTGCCAGCAGCTCGGCTCAGGGGGCCGGCTATGGCTACACCTTC. Translated: CASSSAQGAGYGYTF.